The 6 T cell receptor beta chains given below trace back to one sample, sequenced in a study of shared clonotypes between healthy human individuals. Sequencing used immunoSEQ multiplex PCR; TCRdb keeps in-frame clones, though not all of them. The sample yields roughly 220,000 clones, 60% to 70% seen once. The sequencing input was memory CD4+ T cells sorted from blood. Subset noted: CD45RA-negative fraction. The origin of the receptors is a young man in good health.

The chain couples TRBV6-1 to TRBJ1-1; D possibly corresponds to TRBD1 (5 bases). Trimming cost V 10 bases and J 1 base, with 13 bases left between them. The CDR3 totals 13 residues. Germline V lookup: CDR1 MNHNS, CDR2 SASEGT. CDR3 nucleotides: TGTGCCACCACAGGACTGAGGAACACTGAAGCTTTCTTT. Translating it yields CATTGLRNTEAFF.

This chain links TRBV6-6 with TRBJ2-1; unclear D gene. The CDR3 has 12 residues. Germline V CDR1 and CDR2: MNHNY, SVGAGI (reference sequence). Between the trimmed V and J ends, which lost 5 bases and 5 bases, there was a span of 7 bases. DNA of the CDR3: TGTGCCAGCAGTAAGCCTGACAATGAGCAGTTCTTC. As protein: CASSKPDNEQFF.

This chain links TRBV29-1 with TRBJ1-2; perhaps TRBD1 as D (5 bases). The germline gives CDR1 SQVTM, CDR2 ANQGSEA. Trimming pared 4 bases from V and 5 bases from J, leaving 17 bases between. The CDR3 totals 14 residues. The DNA of the CDR3 is TGCAGCGTTGGGGAACTGGGGGGTTGGTATGGCTACACCTTC. This translates into CSVGELGGWYGYTF.

This clone occurred a few times. CDR3 in DNA: TGTGCCAGCAGCACCCGGACGTCGGTTGAGGAGACCCAGTACTTC. This translates into CASSTRTSVEETQYF. The V and J genes are TRBV9 and TRBJ2-5; D is unclear. CDR3 length equals 15 residues. V was shortened by 4 bases and J by 5 bases, with 18 bases between the two germline ends. Germline values: CDR1 SGDLS, CDR2 YYNGEE.

The gene calls are TRBV18 and TRBJ2-1; TRBD2 agrees at 10 bases. Germline V gene lookup returns CDR1 KGHSH and CDR2 LQKENI. V trimming: 0 bases; J trimming: 4 bases; junction bases outside the gene matches: 9. The CDR3 contains 18 residues. This chain's CDR3 is CASSPPIALAGAYNEQFF. The CDR3 DNA sequence: TGTGCCAGCTCACCACCGATCGCTCTAGCGGGAGCTTACAATGAGCAGTTCTTC.

The genes are TRBV7-6 and TRBJ1-2, with D hard to call. CDR3 length: 13 residues. Germline-derived CDR1 and CDR2 are SGHVS and FNYEAQ. Trimming removed 0 bases from V and 4 bases from J, with 6 bases in between. CDR3 sequence reads: CASSLASGYGYTF. The CDR3 region has the DNA TGTGCCAGCAGCTTAGCCAGTGGCTATGGCTACACCTTC.